The 23 T cell receptor beta chains below were found in one sample sequenced in a study of blood T cell repertoires in COVID-19. Some clones are missing from TCRdb's copy, which holds only in-frame ones; the method was immunoSEQ multiplex PCR. The data hold under 65,000 clones, with roughly 79% observed a single time. The sample was peripheral blood. All receptors come from a woman in her sixties with acute or convalescent COVID-19.

Written as DNA, the CDR3 is TGTGCCAGCAGCCCCGGAGGTGGTTTGGAGCAGTACTTC. Protein product: CASSPGGGLEQYF. The V gene is TRBV11-1, the J gene TRBJ2-7; D perhaps matches TRBD2 (5 bases). Per germline, CDR1 SGHAT and CDR2 FQDESV (reference sequence). Deletions cut 5 bases from V and 7 bases from J, with 15 bases between. The CDR3 contains 13 residues.

This clone has just one count. V usage is TRBV7-3 and J usage is TRBJ2-2; D gene ambiguous. This CDR3 is built from 13 residues. The V end lost 3 bases, the J end lost 7 bases, and 9 bases lay between the germline ends. Germline values: CDR1 SGHTA, CDR2 FQGTGA. CDR3 amino acids: CASSLIEDGELFF. In DNA, the CDR3 is TGTGCCAGCAGCTTGATCGAGGACGGGGAGCTGTTTTTT.

The V gene is TRBV5-1, the J gene TRBJ2-7; possibly TRBD2 for D (6 bases). This CDR3 spans 14 amino acids. Trimming shortened V by 0 bases and J by 6 bases, and 13 bases separated the two germline ends. Germline CDR1 and CDR2: SGHRS and YFSETQ. The CDR3 DNA follows: TGCGCCAGCAGCTTGGACCCCGGGGGTGGCGAGCAGTACTTC. Amino acid sequence: CASSLDPGGGEQYF.

V is TRBV4-1 and J is TRBJ2-7, with TRBD1 identical over 10 bases. The CDR3 consists of 15 residues. The V segment lost 3 bases and the J segment 5 bases; nucleotides outside the gene matches: 7. Germline-derived CDR1 and CDR2 are MGHRA and YSYEKL. Here the CDR3 DNA reads TGCGCCAGCAGCCATCGACAGGGGGCGTCCAACGAGCAGTACTTC. Residues: CASSHRQGASNEQYF.

The CDR3 nucleotides are TGTGCCAGCGGGCGGACAGGGAACACTGAAGCTTTCTTT. Translating gives CASGRTGNTEAFF. This chain uses TRBV2 with TRBJ1-1, with 7 bases fitting TRBD1. Per germline, CDR1 SNHLY and CDR2 FYNNEI. V was clipped by 8 bases and J by 1 base; unmatched bases: 4. The CDR3 extends over 13 amino acids.

The chain uses TRBV5-1 and TRBJ1-2; D may be TRBD1 (6 bases). Germline CDR1 and CDR2: SGHRS and YFSETQ. This CDR3 is built from 15 residues. V lost 0 bases and J 8 bases, leaving 17 bases between the germline ends. In nucleotides, the CDR3 is TGCGCCAGCAGCTTGGGCACGGGACAACCCTTCGGCTACACCTTC. Residues: CASSLGTGQPFGYTF.

This chain uses TRBV3-1 (or the pseudogene TRBV3-2) with TRBJ2-3; a weak D match, TRBD2 (7 bases). V was cut by 8 bases and J by 4 bases, with 19 bases left in between. Germline V gene sequence: CDR1 LGHDT, CDR2 YNNKEL (reference sequence). The CDR3 loop spans 15 amino acids. The CDR3 spells CASGRRGATPDTQYF. The CDR3 DNA is TGTGCCAGCGGGCGTCGGGGGGCAACCCCAGATACGCAGTATTTT.

The chain combines TRBV6-5 with TRBJ1-4, with D possibly matching TRBD1 (5 bases). Trimming cost V 7 bases and J 3 bases, with 12 bases left between them. The CDR3 totals 14 residues. Germline CDR1 MNHEY, CDR2 SVGAGI. The CDR3 here is CASTETVSNEKLFF. The CDR3 coding sequence is TGTGCCAGCACCGAGACAGTCTCTAATGAAAAACTGTTTTTT.

This clone was seen more than once but under ten times. The rearrangement joins TRBV4-2 to TRBJ1-5; 10 bases agree with TRBD1. V lost 1 base to trimming and J lost 4 bases; unmatched junction nucleotides: 1. This CDR3 has 15 residues. The germline gives CDR1 LGHNA, CDR2 YNFKEQ. The DNA for the CDR3 is TGTGCCAGCAGCCAAGGGACAGGGGGTAATCAGCCCCAGCATTTT. Its translation: CASSQGTGGNQPQHF.

The chain employs TRBV4-1 and TRBJ1-1; a weak D match, TRBD1 (5 bases). Deletions cut 4 bases from V and 10 bases from J, with 16 bases between. The CDR3 is made up of 13 amino acids. Germline CDR1 is MGHRA and CDR2 is YSYEKL. CDR3 amino acids: CASSPEGWGGAFF. The DNA of the CDR3 is TGCGCCAGCAGCCCCGAGGGGTGGGGGGGAGCTTTCTTT.

CDR3 sequence (DNA): TGTGCCAGCAGCCAACAGCGGGGTCTCACAGATACGCAGTATTTT. Translating it yields CASSQQRGLTDTQYF. The chain combines TRBV14 with TRBJ2-3; 7 bases map to TRBD2. There are 15 residues in the CDR3. CDR1 and CDR2 (germline): SGHDN, FVKESK. V was pared by 2 bases and J by 2 bases, with 4 bases of the junction left unmatched.

This clone was observed a handful of times. V and J are TRBV29-1 and TRBJ2-1, with D uncertain. Germline V gene lookup returns CDR1 SQVTM and CDR2 ANQGSEA. The CDR3 is made up of 8 amino acids. V dropped 8 bases and J dropped 7 bases, with 3 bases sitting between them. In DNA, the CDR3 is TGCAGCTCAAATGAGCAGTTCTTC. As protein: CSSNEQFF.

The V and J genes are TRBV3-1 (or the pseudogene TRBV3-2) and TRBJ1-5; the match to TRBD1 covers 7 bases. There are 13 residues in the CDR3. The germline V gene has CDR1 LGHDT and CDR2 YNNKEL (reference sequence). The V gene end was trimmed by 6 bases and the J gene end by 6 bases; junction bases not matched to a gene: 5. CDR3 nucleotides: TGTGCCAGCAGTCGACAGGGCACTCAGCCCCAGCATTTT. Its translation: CASSRQGTQPQHF.

V and J are TRBV19 and TRBJ2-6, with D perhaps TRBD2 (5 bases). The CDR3 has 16 residues. Germline CDR1 reads LNHDA; CDR2 reads SQIVND (reference sequence). V shed 5 bases and J shed 1 base, with 12 bases lying between them. CDR3 region: CASSYGGGSGANVLTF. The CDR3 bases are TGTGCCAGTAGTTACGGAGGCGGGTCTGGGGCCAACGTCCTGACTTTC.

The chain combines TRBV10-3 with TRBJ1-2, with TRBD1 as a possible D gene (5 bases). From germline, CDR1 is ENHRY and CDR2 SYGVKD. The CDR3 totals 13 residues. V gave up 4 bases and J gave up 8 bases, with 14 bases separating them. In DNA form, the CDR3 reads TGTGCCATCAGTGGAGGACCACAGGAGGGCTACACCTTC. Its translation is CAISGGPQEGYTF.

The chain has TRBV27 and TRBJ2-2; 8 bases fit TRBD1. V shed 5 bases and J 5 bases; nucleotides not matched to a gene: 10. This CDR3 is built from 16 residues. Per the germline V gene, CDR1 is MNHEY and CDR2 is SMNVEV (reference sequence). CDR3 DNA sequence: TGTGCCAGCAGTGCTTGGACAGGGCGAGGAACCGGGGAGCTGTTTTTT. Residues: CASSAWTGRGTGELFF.

This clone was counted a few times. The gene calls are TRBV6-5 and TRBJ1-3; no reliable D call. The CDR3 loop spans 14 amino acids. Germline-derived CDR1 and CDR2 are MNHEY and SVGAGI. The V gene lost 7 bases and the J gene lost 0 bases, with 10 bases spanning the gap. The CDR3 loop is CASNGADSGNTIYF. The CDR3 coding sequence is TGTGCCAGCAACGGTGCCGACTCTGGAAACACCATATATTTT.

The chain combines TRBV5-4 with TRBJ2-6, with TRBD2 as a possible D gene (5 bases). The V end lost 5 bases, the J end lost 0 bases, and 15 bases lay between the germline ends. Germline assignment: CDR1 SGHNT and CDR2 YYREEE (reference sequence). This CDR3 has 17 amino acids. CDR3 sequence (DNA): TGTGCCAGCAGTCCCGTGGACGGGAACTCTGGGGCCAACGTCCTGACTTTC. Its translation is CASSPVDGNSGANVLTF.

V and J are TRBV6-5 and TRBJ1-2; maybe TRBD1 (6 bases). The CDR3 is 13 amino acids. From germline, CDR1 is MNHEY and CDR2 SVGAGI. V was trimmed by 1 base and J by 8 bases, leaving 11 bases between them. CDR3 in DNA: TGTGCCAGCAGTTACTTGGCAGGGGCCGGCTACACCTTC. Amino acid sequence: CASSYLAGAGYTF.

V is TRBV19 and J is TRBJ1-3, with D hard to call. V shed 7 bases and J shed 2 bases, with 6 bases lying between them. Germline loops: CDR1 LNHDA, CDR2 SQIVND (reference sequence). This CDR3 contains 12 residues. The CDR3 coding sequence is TGTGCCAGTAAAGCGGCTGGAAACACCATATATTTT. Translation: CASKAAGNTIYF. The complete variable domain, with remaining parts taken from reference TRBV19 and TRBJ1-3, reads DGGITQSPKYLFRKEGQNVTLSCEQNLNHDAMYWYRQDPGQGLRLIYYSQIVNDFQKGDIAEGYSVSREKKESFPLTVTSAQKNPTAFYLCASKAAGNTIYFGEGSWLTVV.

The chain links TRBV4-2 to TRBJ1-2, with 7 bases lining up with TRBD1. Trimming at V came to 0 bases and at J to 4 bases, leaving 8 bases not matched to a gene. The CDR3 covers 16 residues. Germline CDR1 and CDR2: LGHNA and YNFKEQ. The CDR3 sequence: CASSQDVGQGGYGYTF. The DNA for the CDR3 is TGTGCCAGCAGCCAAGATGTGGGCCAGGGGGGCTATGGCTACACCTTC.

The chain couples TRBV5-6 to TRBJ2-1, with D unclear. The CDR3 has 13 residues. Germline V gene data show CDR1 as SGHDT and CDR2 as YYEEEE. V lost 2 bases and J lost 8, with 11 bases in between. The DNA of the CDR3 is TGTGCCAGCAGCTTAAATTTTGTCGATGAGCAGTTCTTC. It codes for CASSLNFVDEQFF.

This sequence joins TRBV9 and TRBJ1-2; D remains unclear. Per germline, CDR1 SGDLS and CDR2 YYNGEE. With 4 bases removed from V and 5 bases from J, the gap between germline ends came to 18 bases. The CDR3 is 15 residues long. The CDR3 reads CASSPQPGSPYGYTF. CDR3 sequence (DNA): TGTGCCAGCAGCCCGCAACCGGGATCGCCGTATGGCTACACCTTC.